The clone carrying this TCR beta chain came up a few times. Its target is not known. The source of the sample is a study of T cells after yellow fever vaccination. Whole-study results and caveats: Across the CD4 and CD8 compartments, a small share of clonotypes was present in both. By day 5 rather than day 15, the secondary response had peaked, though it was weaker. Post-booster repertoires again held most primary-vaccination clones (roughly 95% CD4, roughly 90% CD8).

With 2 bases removed from V and 4 bases from J, the gap between germline ends came to 8 bases. The CDR3 length is 12 residues. The germline V gene encodes CDR1 DFQATT and CDR2 SNEGSKA (reference sequence). From the 5' RACE reads, TCRdb called clonotypes with MiXCR, one entry per CDR3 protein. The sample carries 450,000 to 650,000 distinct CDR3 sequences, about 13% recorded once. Sequenced here: PBMCs, sampled on the day of the yellow fever booster vaccination. The genes are TRBV20-1 and TRBJ2-5; D uncertain. The receptor was derived from a man aged 30-40 years who received the YFV17D yellow fever vaccine. The CDR3 DNA reads as TGCAGTGCTAGACGGGCCCTAGAGACCCAGTACTTC. Protein product: CSARRALETQYF.